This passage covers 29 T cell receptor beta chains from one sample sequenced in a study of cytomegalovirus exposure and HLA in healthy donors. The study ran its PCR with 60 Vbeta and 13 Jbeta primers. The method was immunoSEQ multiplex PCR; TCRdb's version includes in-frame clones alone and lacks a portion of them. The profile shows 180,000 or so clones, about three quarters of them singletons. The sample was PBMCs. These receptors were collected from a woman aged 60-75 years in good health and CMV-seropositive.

CDR3 region: CAIWGGHLGPNTEAFF. In nucleotides, the CDR3 is TGTGCCATTTGGGGGGGGCATTTGGGTCCAAACACTGAAGCTTTCTTT. The V call is TRBV10-3, the J call TRBJ1-1, with D possibly TRBD1 on 6 matching bases. The V gene lost 9 bases and the J gene lost 2 bases, with 22 bases spanning the gap. The CDR3 totals 16 residues. Germline-derived CDR1 and CDR2 are ENHRY and SYGVKD.

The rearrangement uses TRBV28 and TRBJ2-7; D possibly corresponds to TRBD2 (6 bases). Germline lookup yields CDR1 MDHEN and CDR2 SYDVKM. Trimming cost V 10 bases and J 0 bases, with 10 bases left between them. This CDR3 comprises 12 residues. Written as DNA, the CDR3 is TGTGCCACGCTCGGGAGCTCCTACGAGCAGTACTTC. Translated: CATLGSSYEQYF. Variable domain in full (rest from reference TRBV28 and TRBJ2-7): DVKVTQSSRYLVKRTGEKVFLECVQDMDHENMFWYRQDPGLGLRLIYFSYDVKMKEKGDIPEGYSVSREKKERFSLILESASTNQTSMYLCATLGSSYEQYFGPGTRLTVT.

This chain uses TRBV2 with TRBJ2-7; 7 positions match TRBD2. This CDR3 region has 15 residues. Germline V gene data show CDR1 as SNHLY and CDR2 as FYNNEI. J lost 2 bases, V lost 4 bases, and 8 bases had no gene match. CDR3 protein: CASSGGGGPPYEQYF. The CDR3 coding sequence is TGTGCCAGCAGTGGCGGCGGGGGTCCCCCCTACGAGCAGTACTTC.

The CDR3 nucleotides are TGTGCCAGCAGCGCCCTATTGCGAGCGGGAGGCGACAATGAGCAGTTCTTC. Protein: CASSALLRAGGDNEQFF. The rearrangement joins TRBV9 to TRBJ2-1, with TRBD2 matching 9 bases. Unmatched junction bases numbered 12, after V lost 3 bases and J lost 5 bases. The CDR3 covers 17 residues. CDR1 SGDLS and CDR2 YYNGEE come from the germline V gene.

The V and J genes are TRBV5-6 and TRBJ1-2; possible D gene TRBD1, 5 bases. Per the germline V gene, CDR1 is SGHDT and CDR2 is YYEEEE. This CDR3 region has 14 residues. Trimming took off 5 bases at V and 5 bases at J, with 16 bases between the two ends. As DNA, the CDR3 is TGTGCCAGCAGAAGGAGGGGTGCTGATTATGGCTACACCTTC. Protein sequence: CASRRRGADYGYTF.

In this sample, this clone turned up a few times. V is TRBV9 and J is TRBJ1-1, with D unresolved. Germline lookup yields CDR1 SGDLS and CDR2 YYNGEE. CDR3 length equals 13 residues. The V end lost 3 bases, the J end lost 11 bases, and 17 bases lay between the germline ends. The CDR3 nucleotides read TGTGCCAGCAGCGCCATTTCGGTTGGCGGGGCTTTCTTT. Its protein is CASSAISVGGAFF. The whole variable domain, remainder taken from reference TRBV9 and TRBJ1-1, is DSGVTQTPKHLITATGQRVTLRCSPRSGDLSVYWYQQSLDQGLQFLIQYYNGEERAKGNILERFSAQQFPDLHSELNLSSLELGDSALYFCASSAISVGGAFFGQGTRLTVV.

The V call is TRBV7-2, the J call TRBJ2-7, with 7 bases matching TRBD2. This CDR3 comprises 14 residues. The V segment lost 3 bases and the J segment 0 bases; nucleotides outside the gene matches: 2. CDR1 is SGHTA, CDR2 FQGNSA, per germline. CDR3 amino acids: CASSFWTSSYEQYF. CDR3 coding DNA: TGTGCCAGCAGCTTTTGGACTAGCTCCTACGAGCAGTACTTC.

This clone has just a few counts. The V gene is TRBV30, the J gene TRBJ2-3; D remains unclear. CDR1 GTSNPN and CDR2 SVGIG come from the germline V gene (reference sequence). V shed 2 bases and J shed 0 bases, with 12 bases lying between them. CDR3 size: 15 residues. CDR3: CAWSMSSLSTDTQYF. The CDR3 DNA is TGTGCCTGGAGTATGTCTTCCCTTAGCACAGATACGCAGTATTTT.

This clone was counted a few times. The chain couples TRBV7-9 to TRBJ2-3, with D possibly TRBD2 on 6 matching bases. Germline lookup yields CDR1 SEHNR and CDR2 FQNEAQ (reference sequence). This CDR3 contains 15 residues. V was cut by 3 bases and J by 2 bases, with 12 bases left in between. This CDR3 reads CASSFGGNPTDTQYF. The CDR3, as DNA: TGTGCCAGCAGCTTTGGGGGGAACCCCACAGATACGCAGTATTTT. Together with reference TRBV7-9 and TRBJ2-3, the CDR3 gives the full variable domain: DTGVSQNPRHKITKRGQNVTFRCDPISEHNRLYWYRQTLGQGPEFLTYFQNEAQLEKSRLLSDRFSAERPKGSFSTLEIQRTEQGDSAMYLCASSFGGNPTDTQYFGPGTRLTVL.

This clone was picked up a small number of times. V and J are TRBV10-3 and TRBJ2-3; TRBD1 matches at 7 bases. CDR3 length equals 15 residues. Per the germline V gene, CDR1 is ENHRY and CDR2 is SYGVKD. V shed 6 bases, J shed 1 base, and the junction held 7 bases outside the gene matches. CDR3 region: CAIRRQGRGTDTQYF. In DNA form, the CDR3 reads TGTGCCATCAGACGACAGGGTCGGGGCACAGATACGCAGTATTTT.

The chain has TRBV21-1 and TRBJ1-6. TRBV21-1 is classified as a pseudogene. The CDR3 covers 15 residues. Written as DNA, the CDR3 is TGTGCCAGCAGCCACTTGAGCTCCTATAATTCACCCCTCCACTTT. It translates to CASSHLSSYNSPLHF.

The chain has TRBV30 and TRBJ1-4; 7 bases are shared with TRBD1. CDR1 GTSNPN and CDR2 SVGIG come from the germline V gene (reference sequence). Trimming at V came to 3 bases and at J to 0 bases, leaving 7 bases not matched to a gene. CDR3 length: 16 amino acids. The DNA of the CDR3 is TGTGCCTGGAGCCAGGGGGACACCGCAACTAATGAAAAACTGTTTTTT. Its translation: CAWSQGDTATNEKLFF.

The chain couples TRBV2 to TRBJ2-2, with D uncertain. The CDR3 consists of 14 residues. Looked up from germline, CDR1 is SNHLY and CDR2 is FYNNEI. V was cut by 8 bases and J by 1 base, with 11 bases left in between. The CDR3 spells CASGTYRNTGELFF. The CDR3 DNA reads TGTGCCAGCGGAACCTACAGGAACACCGGGGAGCTGTTTTTT.

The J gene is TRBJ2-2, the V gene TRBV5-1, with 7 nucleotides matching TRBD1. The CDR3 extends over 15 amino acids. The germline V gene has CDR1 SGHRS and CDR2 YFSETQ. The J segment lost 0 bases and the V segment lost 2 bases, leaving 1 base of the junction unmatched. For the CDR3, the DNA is TGCGCCAGCAGCTTTACAGGGGCGAACACCGGGGAGCTGTTTTTT. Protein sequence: CASSFTGANTGELFF. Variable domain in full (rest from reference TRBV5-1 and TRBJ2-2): KAGVTQTPRYLIKTRGQQVTLSCSPISGHRSVSWYQQTPGQGLQFLFEYFSETQRNKGNFPGRFSGRQFSNSRSEMNVSTLELGDSALYLCASSFTGANTGELFFGEGSRLTVL.

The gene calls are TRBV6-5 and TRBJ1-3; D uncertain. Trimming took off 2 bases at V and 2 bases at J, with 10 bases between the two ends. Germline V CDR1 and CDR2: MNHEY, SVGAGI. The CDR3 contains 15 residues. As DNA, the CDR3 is TGTGCCAGCAGTTACCGAACCGCGCCTGGAAACACCATATATTTT. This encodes CASSYRTAPGNTIYF.

CDR3 sequence (DNA): TGTGCCAGCAGCCAGGTTTTTGGGACAGTGCTTGGTGGCTACACCTTC. This sequence encodes CASSQVFGTVLGGYTF. This chain joins TRBV14 and TRBJ1-2; 7 nucleotides agree with TRBD1. Germline V gene sequence: CDR1 SGHDN, CDR2 FVKESK. V shed 3 bases and J 7 bases; nucleotides not matched to a gene: 14. The CDR3 is made up of 16 amino acids.

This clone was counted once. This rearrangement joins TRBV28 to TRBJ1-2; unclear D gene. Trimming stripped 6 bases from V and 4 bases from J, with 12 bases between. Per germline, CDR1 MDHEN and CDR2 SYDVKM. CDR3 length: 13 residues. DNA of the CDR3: TGTGCCAGCAGACTTGAGGAAGGCTATGGCTACACCTTC. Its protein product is CASRLEEGYGYTF.

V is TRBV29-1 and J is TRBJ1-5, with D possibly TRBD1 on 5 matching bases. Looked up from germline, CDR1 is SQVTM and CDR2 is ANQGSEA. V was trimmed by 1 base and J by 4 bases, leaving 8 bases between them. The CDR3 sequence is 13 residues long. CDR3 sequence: CSVEVGANQPQHF. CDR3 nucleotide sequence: TGCAGCGTTGAAGTAGGGGCAAATCAGCCCCAGCATTTT.

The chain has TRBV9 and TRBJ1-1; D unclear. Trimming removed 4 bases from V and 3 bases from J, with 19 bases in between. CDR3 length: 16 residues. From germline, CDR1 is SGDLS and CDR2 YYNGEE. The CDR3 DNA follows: TGTGCCAGCAGCTTAGACGCAATCCCTCGGGACACTGAAGCTTTCTTT. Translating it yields CASSLDAIPRDTEAFF.

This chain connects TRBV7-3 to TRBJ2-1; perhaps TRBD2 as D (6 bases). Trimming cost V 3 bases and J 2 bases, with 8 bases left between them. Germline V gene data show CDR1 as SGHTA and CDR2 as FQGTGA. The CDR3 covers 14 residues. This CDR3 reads CASSLGGTYNEQFF. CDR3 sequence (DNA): TGTGCCAGCAGCTTGGGGGGTACCTACAATGAGCAGTTCTTC.

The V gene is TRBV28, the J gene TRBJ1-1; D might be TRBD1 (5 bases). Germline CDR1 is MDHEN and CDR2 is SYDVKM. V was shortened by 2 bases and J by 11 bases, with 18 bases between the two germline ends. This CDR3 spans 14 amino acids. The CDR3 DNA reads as TGTGCCAGCAGTTTACTCAGGGCCCTAAGTTTGGCTTTCTTT. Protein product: CASSLLRALSLAFF.

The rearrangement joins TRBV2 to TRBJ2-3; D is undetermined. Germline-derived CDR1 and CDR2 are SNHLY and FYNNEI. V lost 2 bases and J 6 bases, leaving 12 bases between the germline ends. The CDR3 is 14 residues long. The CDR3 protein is CASSETVPPDTQYF. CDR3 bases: TGTGCCAGCAGTGAAACTGTACCCCCGGATACGCAGTATTTT.

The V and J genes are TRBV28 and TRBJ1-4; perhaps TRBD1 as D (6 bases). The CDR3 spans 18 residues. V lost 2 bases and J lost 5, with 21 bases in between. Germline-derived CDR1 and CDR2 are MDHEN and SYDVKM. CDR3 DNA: TGTGCCAGCAGTTTACTCCCCAGCACCGACAGGAGAAATGAAAAACTGTTTTTT. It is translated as CASSLLPSTDRRNEKLFF.

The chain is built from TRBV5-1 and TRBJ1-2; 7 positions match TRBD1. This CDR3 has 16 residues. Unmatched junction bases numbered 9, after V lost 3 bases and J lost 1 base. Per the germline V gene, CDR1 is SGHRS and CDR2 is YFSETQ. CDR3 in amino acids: CASSSGTEFFNYGYTF. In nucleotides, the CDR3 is TGCGCCAGCAGCTCCGGGACAGAATTTTTTAACTATGGCTACACCTTC. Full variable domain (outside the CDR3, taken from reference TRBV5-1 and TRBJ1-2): KAGVTQTPRYLIKTRGQQVTLSCSPISGHRSVSWYQQTPGQGLQFLFEYFSETQRNKGNFPGRFSGRQFSNSRSEMNVSTLELGDSALYLCASSSGTEFFNYGYTFGSGTRLTVV.

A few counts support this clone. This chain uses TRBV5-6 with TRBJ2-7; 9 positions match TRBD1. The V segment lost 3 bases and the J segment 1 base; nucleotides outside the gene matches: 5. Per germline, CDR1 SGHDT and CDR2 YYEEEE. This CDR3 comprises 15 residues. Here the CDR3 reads CASSSRTGVSYEQYF. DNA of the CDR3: TGTGCCAGCAGCTCCCGGACAGGGGTGTCCTACGAGCAGTACTTC.

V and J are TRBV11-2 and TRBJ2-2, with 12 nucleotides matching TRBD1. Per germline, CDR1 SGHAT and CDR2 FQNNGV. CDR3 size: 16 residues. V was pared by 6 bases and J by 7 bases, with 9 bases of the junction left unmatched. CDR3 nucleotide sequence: TGTGCCAGCAGGGCCGGGACAGGGGGCATAATCGGGGAGCTGTTTTTT. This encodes CASRAGTGGIIGELFF.

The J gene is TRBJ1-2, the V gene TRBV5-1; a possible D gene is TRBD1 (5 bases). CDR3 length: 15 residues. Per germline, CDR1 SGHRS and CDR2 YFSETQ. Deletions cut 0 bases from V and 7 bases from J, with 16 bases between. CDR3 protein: CASSLGRGSLAGYTF. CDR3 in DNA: TGCGCCAGCAGCTTGGGACGGGGGTCTCTGGCTGGCTACACCTTC.

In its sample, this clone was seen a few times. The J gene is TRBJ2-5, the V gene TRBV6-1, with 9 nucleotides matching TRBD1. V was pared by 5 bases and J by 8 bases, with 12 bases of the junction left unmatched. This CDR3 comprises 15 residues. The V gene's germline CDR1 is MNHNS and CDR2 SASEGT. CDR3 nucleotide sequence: TGTGCCAGCAGTCCCGTGTCCGGGACAGGGATAACCCAGTACTTC. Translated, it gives CASSPVSGTGITQYF.

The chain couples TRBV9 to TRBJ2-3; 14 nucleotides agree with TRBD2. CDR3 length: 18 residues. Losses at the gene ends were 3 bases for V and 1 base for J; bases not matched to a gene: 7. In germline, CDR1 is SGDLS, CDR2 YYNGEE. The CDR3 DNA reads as TGTGCCAGCAGCGCCGGGACTAGCGGGAGTGGGGGCACAGATACGCAGTATTTT. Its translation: CASSAGTSGSGGTDTQYF. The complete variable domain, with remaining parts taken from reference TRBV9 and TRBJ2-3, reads DSGVTQTPKHLITATGQRVTLRCSPRSGDLSVYWYQQSLDQGLQFLIQYYNGEERAKGNILERFSAQQFPDLHSELNLSSLELGDSALYFCASSAGTSGSGGTDTQYFGPGTRLTVL.